These 3 T cell receptor beta chains share one sample of origin, sequenced in a study of CD8+ T cells in alopecia areata. Regarding treatment: oral pan-JAK inhibitor, 5-10 mg twice daily. cDNA prepared by RNA extraction and subsequent reverse transcription served as the template for sequencing. Only in-frame clones appear in the TCRdb table, and some are missing; sequencing was by immunoSEQ multiplex PCR. Here the sample spans under 250,000 clones, more than 45% being singletons. Sequencing used CD4+ T cells sorted from blood, obtained at week 4, from a patient treated with tofacitinib. Every receptor here comes from a human donor with alopecia areata.

This clone came up a few times. The chain employs TRBV7-9 and TRBJ1-4, with D perhaps matching TRBD1 (5 bases). The germline V and J ends were trimmed by 5 bases and 6 bases, with 10 bases remaining between them. This CDR3 has 13 amino acids. Germline V gives CDR1 SEHNR, CDR2 FQNEAQ (reference sequence). The CDR3 sequence: CASSEGQYEKLFF. The CDR3 DNA is TGTGCCAGCAGCGAGGGGCAGTATGAAAAACTGTTTTTT.

The chain links TRBV7-2 to TRBJ2-1; 8 nucleotides match TRBD2. In germline, CDR1 is SGHTA, CDR2 FQGNSA. V lost 0 bases to trimming and J lost 2 bases; unmatched junction nucleotides: 0. The CDR3 covers 15 residues. For the CDR3, the DNA is TGTGCCAGCAGCTTAGCTAGCGGGGCCTACAATGAGCAGTTCTTC. Its translation is CASSLASGAYNEQFF.

The CDR3, as DNA: TGTGCCAGCAGTGCAACGACAGGGGTGCATAATTCACCCCTCCACTTT. Its translation: CASSATTGVHNSPLHF. V and J are TRBV6-1 and TRBJ1-6; 8 bases are a match to TRBD1. Germline assignment: CDR1 MNHNS and CDR2 SASEGT. The CDR3 consists of 16 residues. The trim removed 4 bases at V and 5 bases at J, leaving 7 bases unmatched.